This T cell receptor beta chain was recovered during a study of blood T cell repertoires in COVID-19. CDR1 and CDR2 from the germline V gene are GTSNPN and SVGIG (reference sequence). The CDR3 contains 15 residues. Using immunoSEQ multiplex PCR, the repertoire was profiled, and TCRdb retains in-frame clones only, with some absent. The sample lists about 310,000 clones, about 87% occurring once. As regards this clone: One end of the junction is discordant with germline, which a read error may explain. The sample carries other DNA sequences with the same CDR3.

The rearrangement uses TRBV30 and TRBJ1-5; TRBD1 agrees at 8 bases. The TCR sequence derives from a woman in her fifties or sixties who had recovered from COVID-19. What was sequenced was peripheral blood. The CDR3 DNA is TGTGCCTGGACCAGAGACAGGGGACCCAATCAGCCCCAACATTTT. Translated: CAWTRDRGPNQPQHF.